This is a list of T cell receptor beta chains from one sample in a study of graft-versus-host responses after intestinal transplantation. The method was immunoSEQ multiplex PCR; TCRdb's version includes in-frame clones alone and lacks a portion of them. The table has some 13,000 clones, 80% to 90% seen once; the top ten hold around 25%. The sample was PBMCs, taken after intestinal transplantation. Source of these receptors: a human patient who received an intestinal transplant, so some T cells may come from the graft donor. Both conserved end residues are part of each CDR3. The order of the fields is V gene, J gene, clone size, D gene, CDR3 DNA, CDR3 protein. A D gene is named only where the DNA matches it firmly. Clone size is stated in some rows and not others, as once, few, many or a class when expanded.

V gene: TRBV10-1
J gene: TRBJ2-5
clone size: few
D gene: TRBD1
CDR3 DNA: TGCGCCAGCAGTGAAGGACAGGTTCAAGAGACCCAGTACTTC
CDR3 protein: CASSEGQVQETQYF

V gene: TRBV11-1
J gene: TRBJ2-2
clone size: -
D gene: -
CDR3 DNA: TGTGCCAGCAGCTTAGACCCCACCTACGCCGGGGAGCTGTTTTTT
CDR3 protein: CASSLDPTYAGELFF

V gene: TRBV19
J gene: TRBJ2-7
clone size: -
D gene: -
CDR3 DNA: TGTGCCAGTAGTATCACAGGGAATGCATACGAGCAGTACTTC
CDR3 protein: CASSITGNAYEQYF

V gene: TRBV6-5
J gene: TRBJ2-1
clone size: -
D gene: -
CDR3 DNA: TGTGCCAGCAGTTCGGGGTTGCCCTACAATGAGCAGTTCTTC
CDR3 protein: CASSSGLPYNEQFF

V gene: TRBV10-2
J gene: TRBJ2-3
clone size: -
D gene: TRBD2
CDR3 DNA: TGCGCCAGCAGTGGCGGGAGGGCAGATACGCAGTATTTT
CDR3 protein: CASSGGRADTQYF

V gene: TRBV18
J gene: TRBJ1-2
clone size: -
D gene: -
CDR3 DNA: TGTGCCAGCCGATCGACAGGACTTAACTATGGCTACACCTTC
CDR3 protein: CASRSTGLNYGYTF

V gene: TRBV19
J gene: TRBJ1-2
clone size: -
D gene: -
CDR3 DNA: TGTGCCAGTAGTCCCACAGGGTTCTATGGCTACACCTTC
CDR3 protein: CASSPTGFYGYTF

V gene: TRBV6-5
J gene: TRBJ2-7
clone size: once
D gene: -
CDR3 DNA: TGTGCCAGCAGCAAGGCCAGAGACCCCACCTACGAGCAGTACTTC
CDR3 protein: CASSKARDPTYEQYF

V gene: TRBV5-1
J gene: TRBJ2-7
clone size: -
D gene: -
CDR3 DNA: TGCGCCAGCAGCTCCCAGACCGAGAATTCTAAGCAGTACTTC
CDR3 protein: CASSSQTENSKQYF

V gene: TRBV27
J gene: TRBJ1-2
clone size: few
D gene: -
CDR3 DNA: TGTGCCAGCAGTCAGGACGGTTTTAACTATGGCTACACCTTC
CDR3 protein: CASSQDGFNYGYTF

V gene: TRBV6-4
J gene: TRBJ2-3
clone size: -
D gene: TRBD2
CDR3 DNA: TGTGCCAGCAGTGACTCTAGCGGGGGCACAGATACGCAGTATTTT
CDR3 protein: CASSDSSGGTDTQYF

V gene: TRBV2
J gene: TRBJ2-2
clone size: -
D gene: TRBD2
CDR3 DNA: TGTGCCAGCACGGCGGGAGCTTGGAACACCGGGGAGCTGTTTTTT
CDR3 protein: CASTAGAWNTGELFF

V gene: TRBV7-3
J gene: TRBJ2-7
clone size: -
D gene: TRBD2
CDR3 DNA: TGTGCCAGCAGCCCTCGGGGGGGTGTAGAGTCCTACGAGCAGTACTTC
CDR3 protein: CASSPRGGVESYEQYF

V gene: TRBV2
J gene: TRBJ2-3
clone size: -
D gene: TRBD2
CDR3 DNA: TGTGCCAGCCATCTAGCGGGAGTCGCAGATACGCAGTATTTT
CDR3 protein: CASHLAGVADTQYF

V gene: TRBV5-1
J gene: TRBJ2-1
clone size: -
D gene: -
CDR3 DNA: TGCGCCAGCAGCCGAATGGGGGGTTACAATGAGCAGTTCTTC
CDR3 protein: CASSRMGGYNEQFF

V gene: TRBV5-1
J gene: TRBJ1-2
clone size: -
D gene: -
CDR3 DNA: TGCGCCAGCAGCTTGGTAGGGGATGGCTACACCTTC
CDR3 protein: CASSLVGDGYTF

V gene: TRBV2
J gene: TRBJ1-2
clone size: -
D gene: -
CDR3 DNA: TGTGCCAGCAGTGACCAGGGTCATGGCTACACCTTC
CDR3 protein: CASSDQGHGYTF